The rows below give T cell receptor beta chains drawn from one sample of a study of response to subunit inactivated influenza vaccine. From the RT-PCR reads, TCRdb called clonotypes with MiXCR, one entry per CDR3 protein. The sample contains 700,000 to 900,000 distinct CDR3 sequences, around 20% of which appear only once. This specimen was PBMCs from blood, taken around 5 days after vaccination. The receptor source for this set is a man in his fifties or sixties who received an inactivated influenza vaccine. Each CDR3 is given with its conserved first and last residue. Fields, in order: D gene, J gene, V gene, clone size, CDR3 DNA, CDR3 protein. D genes are given only for firm matches. Clone sizes are given selectively: once, few, many, or a class where the clone is expanded.

NA | TRBJ2-1 | TRBV7-9 | few | TGTGCCAGCAGCTCCCCCCCCAGGGTGAGCTCCTACAATGAGCAGTTCTTC | CASSSPPRVSSYNEQFF
TRBD2 | TRBJ2-1 | TRBV11-2 | NA | TGTGCCAGCAGCCCCACTAGCGGGGGGGCCGTCTTCTACAATGAGCAGTTCTTC | CASSPTSGGAVFYNEQFF
NA | TRBJ1-1 | TRBV5-1 | few | TGCGCCAGCAGCTTGATCTCAAACCCCTCTAACACTGAAGCTTTCTTT | CASSLISNPSNTEAFF
TRBD2 | TRBJ2-1 | TRBV7-2 | NA | TGTGCCAGCAGCCCCGAGGGAGGGACGTACAATGAGCAGTTCTTC | CASSPEGGTYNEQFF
NA | TRBJ2-1 | TRBV6-1 | NA | TGTGCCAGCAGTGATCCCCTCACTAGGAGCCAGAGCTCCTACAATGAGCAGTTCTTC | CASSDPLTRSQSSYNEQFF
NA | TRBJ2-5 | TRBV20-1 | few | TGCAGTGCTTTCTATCAAGAGACCCAGTACTTC | CSAFYQETQYF
TRBD2 | TRBJ2-3 | TRBV6-1 | few | TGTGCCAGCATGATAGCACTAGCGGGAGAGCCAGATACGCAGTATTTT | CASMIALAGEPDTQYF
NA | TRBJ2-2 | TRBV11-1 | few | TGTGCCAGCACCGGAATCACGAGGACATGGGAGGACACCGGGGAGCTGTTTTTT | CASTGITRTWEDTGELFF
NA | TRBJ1-2 | TRBV4-2 | few | TGTGCCAGTTTCCAGCCGGGGGCTAATGGCTACACCTTC | CASFQPGANGYTF
TRBD1 | TRBJ1-1 | TRBV10-3 | NA | TGTGCCATCAGTGTCCAAAACAGGGGTGTCACTGAAGCTTTCTTT | CAISVQNRGVTEAFF
TRBD1 | TRBJ2-7 | TRBV12-3/TRBV12-4 | few | TGTGCCAGCAGTTTACAGGGGGCTCTTAGAGAGCAGTACTTC | CASSLQGALREQYF
TRBD1 | TRBJ2-7 | TRBV5-7 | few | TGTGCCAGCAGCTCGGAGACAGGGACCCTCTCCTACGAGCAGTACTTC | CASSSETGTLSYEQYF
NA | TRBJ1-5 | TRBV20-1 | few | TGCAGTGCTACGGACGGGTTTAGCAATCAGCCCCAGCATTTT | CSATDGFSNQPQHF
NA | TRBJ2-1 | TRBV4-3 | many | TGCGCCAGCAGCCAAGATTATCCCTCCTCCTACAATGAGCAGTTCTTC | CASSQDYPSSYNEQFF